What follows are 22 T cell receptor beta chains derived from one specimen sequenced in a study of cytomegalovirus exposure and HLA in healthy donors. It was with 60 Vbeta and 13 Jbeta primers that the PCR ran. Produced via immunoSEQ multiplex PCR; TCRdb's table is partial and in-frame only. The sample table includes under 90,000 clones. Sequencing was performed on PBMCs. These receptors were taken from a man in his fifties or sixties in good health and CMV-seropositive.

The J gene is TRBJ2-3, the V gene TRBV18, with 9 bases identical to TRBD2. This CDR3 region has 15 residues. Per germline, CDR1 KGHSH and CDR2 LQKENI. Germline trimming cut 8 bases from V and 4 bases from J; bases unmatched to any gene: 10. CDR3 amino acids: CASLFSGSGPDTQYF. The CDR3 DNA reads TGTGCCAGCCTTTTTAGCGGGAGCGGTCCAGATACGCAGTATTTT. The full variable domain, with the rest looked up from reference TRBV18 and TRBJ2-3, is NAGVMQNPRHLVRRRGQEARLRCSPMKGHSHVYWYRQLPEEGLKFMVYLQKENIIDESGMPKERFSAEFPKEGPSILRIQQVVRGDSAAYFCASLFSGSGPDTQYFGPGTRLTVL.

Worth noting for this clone: A read error may account for a junction end that differs from germline. The DNA of the CDR3 is TGTGCCAGCTCAGCCCGGGACACGACTTCCTACGAGCAATACTTC. Amino acids: CASSARDTTSYEQYF. The V and J genes are TRBV18 and TRBJ2-7; tentative D call: TRBD1 (6 bases). CDR1 is KGHSH, CDR2 LQKENI, per germline. The CDR3 spans 15 residues. Full variable domain (missing parts from reference TRBV18 and TRBJ2-7): NAGVMQNPRHLVRRRGQEARLRCSPMKGHSHVYWYRQLPEEGLKFMVYLQKENIIDESGMPKERFSAEFPKEGPSILRIQQVVRGDSAAYFCASSARDTTSYEQYFGPGTRLTVT.

The chain has TRBV9 and TRBJ2-3, with TRBD2 matching 10 bases. From germline, CDR1 is SGDLS and CDR2 YYNGEE. The junction had 6 bases not matched to a gene; V was cut back by 0 bases and J by 5 bases. This CDR3 contains 16 residues. This CDR3 is CASSVESGRAGDTQYF. The CDR3 nucleotides are TGTGCCAGCAGCGTAGAGAGCGGGAGGGCCGGAGATACGCAGTATTTT.

The chain joins TRBV4-3 to TRBJ2-7; a possible D gene is TRBD2 (6 bases). Between the trimmed V and J ends, which lost 2 bases and 2 bases, there was a span of 25 bases. In germline, CDR1 is LGHNA, CDR2 YSLEER. The CDR3 totals 19 residues. CDR3 residues: CASSQSAGGGRGSAYEQYF. CDR3 DNA: TGCGCCAGCAGCCAAAGTGCAGGAGGTGGACGGGGGAGCGCCTACGAGCAGTACTTC.

J is TRBJ2-5 and V is TRBV10-2; TRBD1 agrees at 10 bases. J was trimmed by 5 bases and V by 11 bases; bases with no gene match: 11. This CDR3 region has 14 residues. Germline V gene sequence: CDR1 WSHSY, CDR2 SAAADI. This CDR3 reads CAVKTGTGVETQYF. The CDR3 DNA reads TGCGCCGTCAAGACCGGGACAGGGGTGGAGACCCAGTACTTC.

The chain carries TRBV5-1 and TRBJ1-1; D is undetermined. This CDR3 has 14 residues. CDR1 is SGHRS and CDR2 is YFSETQ in the germline V gene. Trimming pared 4 bases from V and 2 bases from J, leaving 12 bases between. CDR3 in amino acids: CASSPPRVNTEAFF. CDR3 sequence (DNA): TGCGCCAGCAGCCCCCCGCGCGTTAACACTGAAGCTTTCTTT.

The chain couples TRBV29-1 to TRBJ1-2; D gene unclear. This CDR3 spans 14 amino acids. The V gene lost 4 bases and the J gene lost 1 base, with 13 bases spanning the gap. CDR1 SQVTM and CDR2 ANQGSEA come from the germline V gene. The CDR3 sequence: CSVVTATLNYGYTF. CDR3 nucleotides: TGCAGCGTTGTTACCGCTACTCTTAACTATGGCTACACCTTC.

This CDR3 reads CAWSEGYYGELFF. The CDR3 coding sequence is TGTGCCTGGAGTGAGGGGTACTACGGGGAGCTGTTTTTT. V and J are TRBV30 and TRBJ2-2; D may be TRBD1 (5 bases). Per germline, CDR1 GTSNPN and CDR2 SVGIG (reference sequence). The V end was cut by 1 base, the J end by 7 bases, with 10 bases between. This CDR3 contains 13 residues.

V usage is TRBV11-2 and J usage is TRBJ2-5, with TRBD1 identical over 9 bases. The CDR3 runs 16 residues. Germline V gene data show CDR1 as SGHAT and CDR2 as FQNNGV. V shed 4 bases, J shed 1 base, and the junction held 7 bases outside the gene matches. The CDR3 loop reads CASSSRWTGVQETQYF. The CDR3, as DNA: TGTGCCAGCAGCTCACGGTGGACAGGGGTCCAAGAGACCCAGTACTTC.

The chain recombines TRBV5-1 with TRBJ2-7; TRBD1 agrees at 7 bases. Germline V CDR1 and CDR2: SGHRS, YFSETQ. Trimming took 6 bases from V and 0 from J; bases not matched to a gene: 6. There are 14 residues in the CDR3. CDR3 sequence: CASNQGQSSYEQYF. The CDR3 DNA reads as TGCGCCAGCAACCAGGGACAGAGCTCCTACGAGCAGTACTTC.

The V call is TRBV18, the J call TRBJ1-2; 7 bases agree with TRBD1. CDR1 is KGHSH, CDR2 LQKENI, per germline. This CDR3 is built from 13 residues. With V trimmed by 6 bases and J by 5 bases, 6 bases remained unmatched. Here the CDR3 DNA reads TGTGCCAGCTCTTTGCAGGGGGAGTATGGCTACACCTTC. Encoded protein: CASSLQGEYGYTF.

The rearrangement links TRBV30 to TRBJ2-3; TRBD2 matches at 13 bases. Trimming removed 0 bases from V and 3 bases from J; junction bases left unmatched: 3. The CDR3 loop spans 16 amino acids. Germline CDR1 reads GTSNPN; CDR2 reads SVGIG (reference sequence). CDR3: CAWSVGLAGETDTQYF. CDR3 nucleotide sequence: TGTGCCTGGAGTGTAGGACTAGCGGGAGAGACAGATACGCAGTATTTT.

This chain connects TRBV9 to TRBJ2-3; D remains ambiguous. Germline CDR1 is SGDLS and CDR2 is YYNGEE. Trimming removed 3 bases at V and 5 bases at J, with 16 bases between. There are 15 residues in the CDR3. The CDR3 protein is CASSAFNARGDTQYF. For the CDR3, the DNA is TGTGCCAGCAGCGCATTTAATGCAAGAGGAGATACGCAGTATTTT. The full variable domain, with the rest looked up from reference TRBV9 and TRBJ2-3, is DSGVTQTPKHLITATGQRVTLRCSPRSGDLSVYWYQQSLDQGLQFLIQYYNGEERAKGNILERFSAQQFPDLHSELNLSSLELGDSALYFCASSAFNARGDTQYFGPGTRLTVL.

For this clone: Relative to the germline gene, one junction end is altered; a read error may explain this. The chain combines TRBV18 with TRBJ2-5; 8 nucleotides match TRBD1. From germline, CDR1 is KGHSH and CDR2 LQKENI. The CDR3 totals 16 residues. The CDR3 loop reads CASSPPIRGRQEAQYF. CDR3 in DNA: TGTGCCAGCTCACCACCGATCAGGGGGCGGCAAGAGGCCCAGTACTTC.

The chain is built from TRBV18 and TRBJ2-1, with 9 bases that match TRBD2. The CDR3 is 16 amino acids. The V segment lost 4 bases and the J segment 3 bases; nucleotides outside the gene matches: 7. Germline CDR1 reads KGHSH; CDR2 reads LQKENI. The chain's CDR3 is CASSLQEREVYNEQFF. The CDR3 DNA reads TGTGCCAGCTCACTCCAAGAGCGGGAGGTCTACAATGAGCAGTTCTTC.

The chain recombines TRBV4-3 with TRBJ2-7, with 13 bases fitting TRBD2. CDR1 is LGHNA, CDR2 YSLEER, per germline. The V segment lost 5 bases and the J segment 0 bases; nucleotides outside the gene matches: 7. This CDR3 has 17 amino acids. Here the CDR3 DNA reads TGCGCCAGCAGCACGGGACTAGCGGGAACCGTCTCCTACGAGCAGTACTTC. Translation gives CASSTGLAGTVSYEQYF.

The chain couples TRBV7-9 to TRBJ1-5; maybe TRBD1 (5 bases). Germline lookup yields CDR1 SEHNR and CDR2 FQNEAQ (reference sequence). The CDR3 runs 15 residues. V dropped 1 base and J dropped 5 bases, with 12 bases sitting between them. CDR3 amino acids: CASSLGTSSYQPQHF. CDR3 coding DNA: TGTGCCAGCAGCTTAGGGACAAGCTCTTATCAGCCCCAGCATTTT.

The J gene is TRBJ1-5, the V gene TRBV2; D remains ambiguous. This CDR3 is 15 amino acids long. Trimming pared 1 base from V and 5 bases from J, leaving 12 bases between. Per the germline V gene, CDR1 is SNHLY and CDR2 is FYNNEI. The CDR3 DNA reads as TGTGCCAGCAGTGAAGACTTTACGGTTGATCAGCCCCAGCATTTT. Translated: CASSEDFTVDQPQHF.

The rearrangement links TRBV5-1 to TRBJ2-3; D is undetermined. With 1 base removed from V and 1 base from J, the gap between germline ends came to 7 bases. This CDR3 is built from 14 residues. CDR1 is SGHRS, CDR2 YFSETQ, per germline. CDR3 in amino acids: CASSLRQGTDTQYF. For the CDR3, the DNA is TGCGCCAGCAGCTTGAGGCAGGGCACAGATACGCAGTATTTT.

V and J are TRBV10-1 and TRBJ2-1, with 13 bases lining up with TRBD2. Germline V gene sequence: CDR1 WNHNN, CDR2 SYGVQD (reference sequence). The J segment lost 10 bases and the V segment lost 6 bases, leaving 12 bases of the junction unmatched. The CDR3 sequence is 16 residues long. CDR3 DNA: TGCGCCAGCAGCCCCGGGACTAGCGGGGCGAGGGGCGAGCAGTTCTTC. Protein product: CASSPGTSGARGEQFF.

This chain links TRBV18 with TRBJ2-3; D possibly corresponds to TRBD1 (5 bases). V lost 11 bases, J lost 2 bases, and 14 bases lay in between. CDR3 length equals 13 residues. Germline V lookup: CDR1 KGHSH, CDR2 LQKENI. As DNA, the CDR3 is TGTGCCGCCCAGGGATCTTACACAGATACGCAGTATTTT. Protein: CAAQGSYTDTQYF.

The V gene is TRBV4-1, the J gene TRBJ2-3; the D gene is possibly TRBD2 (6 bases). V was pared by 1 base and J by 3 bases, with 14 bases between. Germline CDR1 and CDR2: MGHRA and YSYEKL. The CDR3 covers 16 residues. This CDR3 is CASSQGRVRGTDTQYF. The CDR3 DNA reads TGCGCCAGCAGCCAAGGGAGGGTAAGGGGTACAGATACGCAGTATTTT.